What follows describes a single T cell receptor beta chain. As yet, its antigen is unknown. The data belong to a study of cytomegalovirus exposure and HLA in healthy donors. V lost 7 bases and J lost 7, with 14 bases in between. CDR3 length: 13 residues. Germline assignment: CDR1 MNHNS and CDR2 SASEGT. Overall study findings and caveats: Rare TCR sequences dominated, though some public TCRs recurred in many donors. Researchers catalogued about 150 TCR beta chains as cytomegalovirus-associated. One later analysis, an examination of the roughly 130 validation repertoires, found that first-cohort TCR clusters tended to co-occur in them.

Sequencing was performed with immunoSEQ multiplex PCR; in TCRdb, only in-frame clones are kept and a portion is missing. The data hold 60,000 or so clones, with roughly 94% observed a single time. The V gene is TRBV6-1, the J gene TRBJ1-5, with D uncertain. This clonotype was obtained from a woman younger than 35 in good health and CMV-seronegative. What was sequenced was PBMCs. The CDR3 reads CASTPTEAQPQHF. CDR3 nucleotides: TGTGCCAGCACCCCGACCGAGGCCCAGCCCCAGCATTTT.